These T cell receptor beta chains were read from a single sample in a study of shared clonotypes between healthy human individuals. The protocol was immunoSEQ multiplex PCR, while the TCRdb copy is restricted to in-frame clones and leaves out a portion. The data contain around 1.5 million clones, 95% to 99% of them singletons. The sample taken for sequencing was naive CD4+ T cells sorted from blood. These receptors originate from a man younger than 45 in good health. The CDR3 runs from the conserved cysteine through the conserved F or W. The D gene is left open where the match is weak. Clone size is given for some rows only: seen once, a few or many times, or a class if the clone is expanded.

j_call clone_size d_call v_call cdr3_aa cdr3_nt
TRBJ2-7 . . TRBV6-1 CASSETPYEQYF TGTGCCAGCAGTGAAACCCCCTACGAGCAGTACTTC
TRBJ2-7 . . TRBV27 CASSLTWQLPPYEQYF TGTGCCAGCAGTTTAACCTGGCAGCTGCCCCCTTACGAGCAGTACTTC
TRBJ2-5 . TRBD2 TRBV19 CASSKASGEETQYF TGTGCCAGTAGTAAGGCTAGCGGAGAAGAGACCCAGTACTTC
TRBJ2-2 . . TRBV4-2 CASSQSGVELFF TGTGCCAGCAGCCAGAGTGGGGTGGAGCTGTTTTTT
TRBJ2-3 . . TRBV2 CASSKEGSTDTQYF TGTGCCAGCAGCAAGGAAGGTAGCACAGATACGCAGTATTTT
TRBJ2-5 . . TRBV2 CASSGEQGGETQYF TGTGCCAGCAGTGGAGAACAGGGTGGAGAGACCCAGTACTTC
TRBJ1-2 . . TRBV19 CASSIDRDYGYTF TGTGCCAGTAGTATTGACAGAGACTATGGCTACACCTTC
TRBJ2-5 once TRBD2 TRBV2 CASRRLAGVETQYF TGTGCCAGCAGACGACTAGCGGGCGTAGAGACCCAGTACTTC
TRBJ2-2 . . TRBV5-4 CASSLGQLNTGELFF TGTGCCAGCAGCTTGGGACAGCTGAACACCGGGGAGCTGTTTTTT
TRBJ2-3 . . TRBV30 CAWSVQAGMADTQYF TGTGCCTGGAGTGTTCAAGCGGGTATGGCAGATACGCAGTATTTT
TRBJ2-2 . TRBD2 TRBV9 CASSVVHGGSHTGELFF TGTGCCAGCAGCGTAGTCCACGGCGGGAGTCATACCGGGGAGCTGTTTTTT